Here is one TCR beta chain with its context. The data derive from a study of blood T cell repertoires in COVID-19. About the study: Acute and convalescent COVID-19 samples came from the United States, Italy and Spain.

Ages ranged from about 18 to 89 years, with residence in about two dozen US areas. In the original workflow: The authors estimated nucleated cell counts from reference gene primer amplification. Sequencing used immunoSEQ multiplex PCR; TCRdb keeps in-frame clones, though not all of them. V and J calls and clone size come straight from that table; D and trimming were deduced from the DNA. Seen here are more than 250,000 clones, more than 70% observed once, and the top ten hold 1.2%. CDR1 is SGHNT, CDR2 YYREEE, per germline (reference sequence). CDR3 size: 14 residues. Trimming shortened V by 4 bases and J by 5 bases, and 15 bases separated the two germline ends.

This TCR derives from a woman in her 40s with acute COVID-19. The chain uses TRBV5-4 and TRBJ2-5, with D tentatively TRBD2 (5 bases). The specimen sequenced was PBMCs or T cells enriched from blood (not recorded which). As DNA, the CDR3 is TGTGCCAGCAGCGGAAGACGGGGAGAGGAGACCCAGTACTTC. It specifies CASSGRRGEETQYF.